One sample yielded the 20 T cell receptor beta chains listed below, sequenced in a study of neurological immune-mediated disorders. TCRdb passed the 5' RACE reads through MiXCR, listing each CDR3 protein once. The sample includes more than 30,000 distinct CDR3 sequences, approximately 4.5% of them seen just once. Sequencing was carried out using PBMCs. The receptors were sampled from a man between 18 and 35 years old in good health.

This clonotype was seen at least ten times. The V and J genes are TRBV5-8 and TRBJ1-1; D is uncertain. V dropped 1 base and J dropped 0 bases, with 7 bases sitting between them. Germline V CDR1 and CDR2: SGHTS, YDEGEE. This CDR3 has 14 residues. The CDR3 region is CASSLLQMNTEAFF. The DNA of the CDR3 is TGTGCCAGCAGCTTGCTGCAAATGAACACTGAAGCTTTCTTT. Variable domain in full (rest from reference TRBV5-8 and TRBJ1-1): EAGVTQSPTHLIKTRGQQATLRCSPISGHTSVYWYQQALGLGLQFLLWYDEGEERNRGNFPPRFSGRQFPNYSSELNVNALELEDSALYLCASSLLQMNTEAFFGQGTRLTVV.

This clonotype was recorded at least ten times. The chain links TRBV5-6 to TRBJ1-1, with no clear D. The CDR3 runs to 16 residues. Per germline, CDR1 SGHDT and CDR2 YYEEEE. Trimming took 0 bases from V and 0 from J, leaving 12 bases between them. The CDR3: CASSLAGIVLNTEAFF. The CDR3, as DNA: TGTGCCAGCAGCTTGGCGGGGATTGTCCTGAACACTGAAGCTTTCTTT.

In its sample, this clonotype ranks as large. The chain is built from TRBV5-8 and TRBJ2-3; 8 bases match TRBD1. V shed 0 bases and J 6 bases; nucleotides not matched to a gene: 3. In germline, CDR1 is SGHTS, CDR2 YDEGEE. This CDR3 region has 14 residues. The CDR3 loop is CASSLDGTGDTQYF. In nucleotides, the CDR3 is TGTGCCAGCAGCTTGGATGGGACAGGCGATACGCAGTATTTT.

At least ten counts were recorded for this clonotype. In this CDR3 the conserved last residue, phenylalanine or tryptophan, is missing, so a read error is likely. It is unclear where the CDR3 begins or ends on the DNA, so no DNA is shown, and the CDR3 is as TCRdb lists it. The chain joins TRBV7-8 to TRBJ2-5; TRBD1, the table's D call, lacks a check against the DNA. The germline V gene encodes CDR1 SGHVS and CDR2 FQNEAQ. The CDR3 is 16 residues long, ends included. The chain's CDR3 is CASSRQTRGGEYPEGL.

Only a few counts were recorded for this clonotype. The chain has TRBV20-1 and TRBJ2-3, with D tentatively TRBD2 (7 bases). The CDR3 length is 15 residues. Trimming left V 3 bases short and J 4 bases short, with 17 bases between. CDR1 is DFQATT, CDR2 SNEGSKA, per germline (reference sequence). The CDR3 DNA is TGCAGTGCTAGTCCCGTCGCGGGGGCATCAGATACGCAGTATTTT. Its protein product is CSASPVAGASDTQYF.

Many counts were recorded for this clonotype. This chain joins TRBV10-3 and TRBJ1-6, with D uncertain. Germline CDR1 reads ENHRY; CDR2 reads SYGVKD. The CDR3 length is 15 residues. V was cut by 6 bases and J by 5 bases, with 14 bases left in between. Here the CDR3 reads CAIRTSNGDNSPLHF. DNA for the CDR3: TGTGCCATCAGGACATCTAACGGAGATAATTCACCCCTCCACTTT.

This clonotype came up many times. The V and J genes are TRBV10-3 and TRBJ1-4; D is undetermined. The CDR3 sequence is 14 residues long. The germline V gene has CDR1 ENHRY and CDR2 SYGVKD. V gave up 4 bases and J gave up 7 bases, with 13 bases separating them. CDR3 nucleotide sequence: TGTGCCATCAGTGCGTCCAGGTTCTTTGAAAAACTGTTTTTT. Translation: CAISASRFFEKLFF.

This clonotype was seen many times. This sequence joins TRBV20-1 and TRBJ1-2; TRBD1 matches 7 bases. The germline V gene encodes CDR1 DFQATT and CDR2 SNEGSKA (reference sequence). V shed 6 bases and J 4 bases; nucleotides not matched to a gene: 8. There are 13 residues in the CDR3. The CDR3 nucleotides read TGCAGTGCCTCGGACAGGATGGGCTATGGCTACACCTTC. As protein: CSASDRMGYGYTF.

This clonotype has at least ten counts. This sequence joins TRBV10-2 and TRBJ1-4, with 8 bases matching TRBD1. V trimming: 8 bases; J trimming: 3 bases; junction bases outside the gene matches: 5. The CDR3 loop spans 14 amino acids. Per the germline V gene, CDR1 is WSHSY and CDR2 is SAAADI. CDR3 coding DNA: TGCGCCAGCGGACAGGGTCCCCCTAATGAAAAACTGTTTTTT. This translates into CASGQGPPNEKLFF.

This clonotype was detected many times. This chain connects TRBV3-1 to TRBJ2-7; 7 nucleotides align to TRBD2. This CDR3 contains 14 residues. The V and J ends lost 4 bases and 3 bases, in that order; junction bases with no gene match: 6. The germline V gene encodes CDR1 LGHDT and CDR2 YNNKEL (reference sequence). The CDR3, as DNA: TGTGCCAGCAGCCCCTGGGGCGGGGGCTACGAGCAGTACTTC. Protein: CASSPWGGGYEQYF.

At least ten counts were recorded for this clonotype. CDR3 sequence reads: CASSRSGTSGGTRDNEQFF. In DNA form, the CDR3 reads TGCGCCAGCAGTAGGTCGGGGACTAGCGGGGGGACCAGAGACAATGAGCAGTTCTTC. The rearrangement links TRBV5-1 to TRBJ2-1; 15 bases map to TRBD2. Germline CDR1 and CDR2: SGHRS and YFSETQ. With V trimmed by 5 bases and J by 5 bases, 14 bases remained unmatched. The CDR3 sequence is 19 residues long. The whole variable domain, remainder taken from reference TRBV5-1 and TRBJ2-1, is KAGVTQTPRYLIKTRGQQVTLSCSPISGHRSVSWYQQTPGQGLQFLFEYFSETQRNKGNFPGRFSGRQFSNSRSEMNVSTLELGDSALYLCASSRSGTSGGTRDNEQFFGPGTRLTVL.

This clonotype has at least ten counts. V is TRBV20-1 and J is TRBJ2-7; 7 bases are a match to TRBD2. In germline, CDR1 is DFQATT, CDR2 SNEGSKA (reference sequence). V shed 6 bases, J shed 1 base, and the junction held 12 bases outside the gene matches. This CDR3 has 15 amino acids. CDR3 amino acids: CSASPLAGVSYEQYF. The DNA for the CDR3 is TGCAGTGCCTCCCCCCTTGCGGGGGTATCCTACGAGCAGTACTTC.

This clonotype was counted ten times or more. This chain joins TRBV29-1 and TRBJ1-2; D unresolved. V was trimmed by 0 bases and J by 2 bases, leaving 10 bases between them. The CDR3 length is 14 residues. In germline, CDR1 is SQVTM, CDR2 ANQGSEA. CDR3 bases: TGCAGCGTTGAAGAGGTTCGCAAGAACTATGGCTACACCTTC. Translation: CSVEEVRKNYGYTF.

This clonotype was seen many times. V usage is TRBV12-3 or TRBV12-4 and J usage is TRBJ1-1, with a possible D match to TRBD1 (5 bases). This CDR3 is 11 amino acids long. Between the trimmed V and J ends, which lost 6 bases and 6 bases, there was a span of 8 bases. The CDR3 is CASRRGAEAFF. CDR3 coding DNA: TGTGCCAGCAGGAGAGGGGCTGAAGCTTTCTTT.

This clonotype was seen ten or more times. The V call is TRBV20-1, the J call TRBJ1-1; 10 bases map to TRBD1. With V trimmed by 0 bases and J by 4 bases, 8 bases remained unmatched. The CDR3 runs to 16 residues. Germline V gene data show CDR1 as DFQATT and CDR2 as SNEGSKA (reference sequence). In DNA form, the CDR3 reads TGCAGTGCTAGAGATCCTGGGACAGGGGTTAGCACTGAAGCTTTCTTT. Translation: CSARDPGTGVSTEAFF.

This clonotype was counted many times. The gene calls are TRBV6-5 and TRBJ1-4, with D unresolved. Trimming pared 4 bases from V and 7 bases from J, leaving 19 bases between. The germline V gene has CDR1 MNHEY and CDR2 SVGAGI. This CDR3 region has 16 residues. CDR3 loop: CASSSSPLGLFEKLFF. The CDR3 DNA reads TGTGCCAGCAGTTCGAGCCCCCTAGGCCTGTTTGAAAAACTGTTTTTT.

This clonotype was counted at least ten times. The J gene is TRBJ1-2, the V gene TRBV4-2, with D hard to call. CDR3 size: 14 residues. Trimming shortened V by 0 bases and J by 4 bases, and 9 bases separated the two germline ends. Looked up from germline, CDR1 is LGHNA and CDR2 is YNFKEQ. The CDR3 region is CASSQDWQAYGYTF. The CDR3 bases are TGTGCCAGCAGCCAAGATTGGCAGGCCTATGGCTACACCTTC.

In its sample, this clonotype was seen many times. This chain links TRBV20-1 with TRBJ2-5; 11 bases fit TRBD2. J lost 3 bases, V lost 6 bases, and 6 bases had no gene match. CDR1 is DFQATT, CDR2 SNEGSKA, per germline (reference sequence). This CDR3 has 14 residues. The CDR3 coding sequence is TGCAGTGCGAGACTAGCGGGGTCGGAAGAGACCCAGTACTTC. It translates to CSARLAGSEETQYF.

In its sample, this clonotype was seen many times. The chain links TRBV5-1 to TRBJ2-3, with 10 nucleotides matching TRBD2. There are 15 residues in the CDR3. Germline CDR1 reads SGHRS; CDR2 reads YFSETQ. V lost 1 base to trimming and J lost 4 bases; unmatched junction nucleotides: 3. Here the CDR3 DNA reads TGCGCCAGCAGCTTGCAAGCGGGGGGGGCAGATACGCAGTATTTT. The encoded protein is CASSLQAGGADTQYF.

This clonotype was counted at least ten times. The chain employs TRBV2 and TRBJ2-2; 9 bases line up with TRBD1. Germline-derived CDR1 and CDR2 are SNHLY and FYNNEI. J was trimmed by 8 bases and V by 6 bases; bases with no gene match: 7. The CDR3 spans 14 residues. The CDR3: CASREQGALGELFF. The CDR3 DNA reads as TGTGCCAGCAGAGAACAGGGGGCGCTAGGGGAGCTGTTTTTT.